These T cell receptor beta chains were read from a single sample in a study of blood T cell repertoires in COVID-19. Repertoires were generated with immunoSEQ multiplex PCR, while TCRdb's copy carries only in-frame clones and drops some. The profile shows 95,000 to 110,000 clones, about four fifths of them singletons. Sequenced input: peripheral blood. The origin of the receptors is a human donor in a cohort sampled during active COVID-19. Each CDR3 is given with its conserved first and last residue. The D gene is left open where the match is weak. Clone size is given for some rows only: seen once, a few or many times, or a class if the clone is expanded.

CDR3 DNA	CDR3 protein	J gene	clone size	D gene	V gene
TGTGCCTGGAGTGGACAGGGAACCTACGAGCAGTACTTC	CAWSGQGTYEQYF	TRBJ2-7	.	TRBD1	TRBV30
TGTGCCAGCTCACGAAGGCAGGGGGACGTCGGGGAGCTGTTTTTT	CASSRRQGDVGELFF	TRBJ2-2	.	TRBD1	TRBV18
TGCGCCAGCAGCGGCAGAGGAGTGGCCTACGAGCAGTACTTC	CASSGRGVAYEQYF	TRBJ2-7	.	.	TRBV5-1
TGCAGTGCTAGTCAAGCGGGAGAGGTCTATGAGCAGTTCTTC	CSASQAGEVYEQFF	TRBJ2-1	.	TRBD2	TRBV20-1
TGCGCCAGCAGTGATAGGCGGCGGGAGTACAATGAGCAGTTCTTC	CASSDRRREYNEQFF	TRBJ2-1	.	TRBD2	TRBV10-1
TGCGCCAGCAGCTACGGACTAGCGGGAGACAATGAGCAGTTCTTC	CASSYGLAGDNEQFF	TRBJ2-1	.	TRBD2	TRBV5-1
TGTGCCAGCAGCTTAGGGATCGGACAGGGGATCACTGGAAACACCATATATTTT	CASSLGIGQGITGNTIYF	TRBJ1-3	.	TRBD1	TRBV11-2
TGTGCCAGCTCACCACTAGCGGGGATCACAGATACGCAGTATTTT	CASSPLAGITDTQYF	TRBJ2-3	.	TRBD2	TRBV18
TGTGCCAGCAGTTTAATTTCCGGGACAGGGGGCGGCAATCAGCCCCAGCATTTT	CASSLISGTGGGNQPQHF	TRBJ1-5	.	TRBD1	TRBV28
TGTGCCTGGAAGGGGATAGCCAAAAACATTCAGTACTTC	CAWKGIAKNIQYF	TRBJ2-4	.	.	TRBV30
TGTGCCAGCAGTCTTGGGACTAGCGGCAATGAGCAGTTCTTC	CASSLGTSGNEQFF	TRBJ2-1	.	TRBD2	TRBV7-9
TGCGCCAGCAGCGGGGGGACAGGGGGCTCCGATGAGCAGTTCTTC	CASSGGTGGSDEQFF	TRBJ2-1	.	TRBD1	TRBV5-1
TGTGCCAGCAGTACAGAGCTGGGAGGAACTTTCTTT	CASSTELGGTFF	TRBJ1-1	.	.	TRBV2
TGTGCCAGCAGCTTGGGCCTGACTAGTTTGGGGGGGGATGAGCAGTTCTTC	CASSLGLTSLGGDEQFF	TRBJ2-1	.	TRBD2	TRBV11-3
TGTGCCAGTAGTGACCCCACCAAAGCGATCAGTGAGACCCAGTACTTC	CASSDPTKAISETQYF	TRBJ2-5	.	.	TRBV19
TGTGCCAGTAGTCCTGGAGTAGCGGGGAGCTCCTACAATGAGCAGTTCTTC	CASSPGVAGSSYNEQFF	TRBJ2-1	.	TRBD2	TRBV19
TGTGCCAGTAGTCCGACAGGTCCAACTAATGAAAAACTGTTTTTT	CASSPTGPTNEKLFF	TRBJ1-4	.	.	TRBV19
TGTGCCAGCAGCCCCGAGAGAAGTCTAGCCAAAAACATTCAGTACTTC	CASSPERSLAKNIQYF	TRBJ2-4	.	.	TRBV6-2/TRBV6-3
TGTGCCAGCAGTTCGGGACAGGGGGTAGACTCCTATGGCTACACCTTC	CASSSGQGVDSYGYTF	TRBJ1-2	.	TRBD1	TRBV28
TGTGCCACCAGTAGGGCGGGAAACAATGAGCAGTTCTTC	CATSRAGNNEQFF	TRBJ2-1	once	.	TRBV24-1
TGTGCCAGCAGCGTAGGTCGGGTAGACTATGGCTACACCTTC	CASSVGRVDYGYTF	TRBJ1-2	.	.	TRBV9
TGTGCCAGCAGCTGGAGAGGGGGATTGATTCAGCCCCAGCATTTT	CASSWRGGLIQPQHF	TRBJ1-5	.	.	TRBV6-6
TGTGCCAGCAGAAGTAAAACGACAGGGGCCTATGGCTACACCTTC	CASRSKTTGAYGYTF	TRBJ1-2	.	TRBD1	TRBV6-4
TGTGCCAGCAGCTTATCAGGGACAGATACGCAGTATTTT	CASSLSGTDTQYF	TRBJ2-3	few	.	TRBV11-2
TGCAGTGCTAGTCCAGCTAGCGGGAGGGCCGGTGAGCAGTTCTTC	CSASPASGRAGEQFF	TRBJ2-1	.	TRBD2	TRBV20-1
TGTGCCAGCAGCGTAGAGGCTACTAGCGTCACAGATACGCAGTATTTT	CASSVEATSVTDTQYF	TRBJ2-3	.	TRBD2	TRBV9
TGTGCCATCAGGGGACTTGCACTCACAGATACGCAGTATTTT	CAIRGLALTDTQYF	TRBJ2-3	.	.	TRBV10-3
TGTGCCAGCAGCTTGATCACAGGGGTAACCTACAATGAGCAGTTCTTC	CASSLITGVTYNEQFF	TRBJ2-1	.	TRBD1	TRBV5-5
TGTGCCAGCAGTGAGATTACAGGGAATCAGCCCCAGCATTTT	CASSEITGNQPQHF	TRBJ1-5	few	.	TRBV2
TGTGCCAGCAGCTCAGAGACAACCGGGACTAGCGGTCAGTACTTC	CASSSETTGTSGQYF	TRBJ2-5	few	TRBD2	TRBV5-4
TGTGCCAGCAGCCCCCTAGCGGGAGTGGCCGAGCAGTACTTC	CASSPLAGVAEQYF	TRBJ2-7	.	TRBD2	TRBV7-8
TGTGCCAGCAGTCGACAGCCTGGAAACACCATATATTTT	CASSRQPGNTIYF	TRBJ1-3	few	.	TRBV28
TGTGCCAGCACCCTTAGCGATGAGCAGTTCTTC	CASTLSDEQFF	TRBJ2-1	.	.	TRBV12-3/TRBV12-4
TGCAGCGTCTCTGGGGCTCCTTTCTACGAGCAGTACTTC	CSVSGAPFYEQYF	TRBJ2-7	.	.	TRBV29-1
TGTGCCAGCAGCCCGATGCGCGGCAATGAGCAGTTCTTC	CASSPMRGNEQFF	TRBJ2-1	.	.	TRBV7-6
TGCAGCGTTGTACCAGGGATGACCACTGAAGCTTTCTTT	CSVVPGMTTEAFF	TRBJ1-1	.	.	TRBV29-1
TGTGCCAGCAGCGACATGGGGCGCGAAAAACTGTTTTTT	CASSDMGREKLFF	TRBJ1-4	.	.	TRBV9
TGTGCCAGCAGCTTGGGAGGCCTAGCTCCCACAGATACGCAGTATTTT	CASSLGGLAPTDTQYF	TRBJ2-3	.	.	TRBV5-5
TGTGCCACCAGTGATCCGGGGGGTAACTATGGCTACACCTTC	CATSDPGGNYGYTF	TRBJ1-2	.	.	TRBV24-1
TGTGCCAGCTCTGGCCTAGCGGGATCCGGCAATGAGCAGTTCTTC	CASSGLAGSGNEQFF	TRBJ2-1	.	TRBD2	TRBV27
TGTGCCAGCAGTACCCGTGCGGGAGGGCCGCCTGAGCAGTTCTTC	CASSTRAGGPPEQFF	TRBJ2-1	.	TRBD2	TRBV6-2/TRBV6-3
TGCGCCAGCAGCCCGAGAGGCGGGAGCACAGATACGCAGTATTTT	CASSPRGGSTDTQYF	TRBJ2-3	.	.	TRBV5-1
TGTGCCTCCCAAAATTCCGGGACAGGATTAGGGGTGAACACTGAAGCTTTCTTT	CASQNSGTGLGVNTEAFF	TRBJ1-1	.	TRBD1	TRBV19
TGTGCCAGCAGCTTAGAGGGACTAGCGGGGGAGGAGCAGTTCTTC	CASSLEGLAGEEQFF	TRBJ2-1	.	TRBD2	TRBV11-3
TGTGCCAGCAGTGTTGTGGGGGACAGGGGGCGTTCCGAGCAGTACTTC	CASSVVGDRGRSEQYF	TRBJ2-7	.	TRBD1	TRBV6-1
TGTGCCAGCACCTTCTCCTACGAGCAGTACTTC	CASTFSYEQYF	TRBJ2-7	.	.	TRBV27
TGCGCCAGCAGCCAAGCACAGCGGGAGGGCCCCGGGGAGCTGTTTTTT	CASSQAQREGPGELFF	TRBJ2-2	.	TRBD2	TRBV4-3
TGTGCCAGCGCCGGGGCTAGCGGGAGTGTGACAGGAGAGACCCAGTACTTC	CASAGASGSVTGETQYF	TRBJ2-5	.	TRBD2	TRBV28
TGTGCCAGCTTACGGACAGGGATGAACGCCCCTGAAGCTTTCTTT	CASLRTGMNAPEAFF	TRBJ1-1	once	TRBD1	TRBV25-1
TGTGCCAGCAGCCAAGAAGGCCAGGGAAGAAACACCATATATTTT	CASSQEGQGRNTIYF	TRBJ1-3	.	.	TRBV4-2
TGCGCCAGCAGCCAAGCCCACACAACTGGGGCCAACGTCCTGACTTTC	CASSQAHTTGANVLTF	TRBJ2-6	.	.	TRBV4-3
TGTGCCAGCAGCCCGGGACAGGCTAACTATGGCTACACCTTC	CASSPGQANYGYTF	TRBJ1-2	.	TRBD1	TRBV7-2
TGTGCCAGTAAGAAAAGGGACAGGGATGGCTACACCTTC	CASKKRDRDGYTF	TRBJ1-2	.	TRBD1	TRBV19